The 15 T cell receptor beta chains in this list originate from one sample, sequenced in a study of beta chain features in type 1 diabetes. The authors reverse transcribed all of the isolated RNA, so sequencing captured expressed TCRB transcripts. Measured with immunoSEQ multiplex PCR; TCRdb has only the in-frame clones, and not every one. This sample has 350,000 to 400,000 clones, with 10% to 15% found just once. These receptors have no known antigen. Regarding the study as a whole: All four CD4+ subsets of Type 1 diabetes patients contained TCRB CDR3s that were moderately but significantly shorter.

The material sequenced was naive CD4+ T cells from blood. The receptors were sampled from a woman younger than 30 with type 1 diabetes.

The J gene is TRBJ2-2, the V gene TRBV7-8; 7 bases are shared with TRBD2. Losses at the gene ends were 4 bases for V and 5 bases for J; bases not matched to a gene: 13. CDR3 length: 17 amino acids. Per the germline V gene, CDR1 is SGHVS and CDR2 is FQNEAQ. The CDR3 sequence is CASSSLGASGNTGELFF. As DNA, the CDR3 is TGTGCCAGCAGCTCCCTAGGAGCGAGCGGGAATACCGGGGAGCTGTTTTTT.

This clone has just a few counts. The J gene is TRBJ2-5, the V gene TRBV5-4, with a possible D match to TRBD2 (5 bases). This CDR3 is 12 amino acids long. Trimming took off 2 bases at V and 5 bases at J, with 7 bases between the two ends. Per germline, CDR1 SGHNT and CDR2 YYREEE (reference sequence). The CDR3 nucleotides are TGTGCCAGCAGCTTATGGAGGGAGACCCAGTACTTC. Translated: CASSLWRETQYF.

This clone was seen a handful of times. The CDR3 nucleotides read TGTGCCAGCAGCTTAGTCCCAGGGAGGGAGACCCAGTACTTC. This encodes CASSLVPGRETQYF. The V call is TRBV7-2, the J call TRBJ2-5, with D possibly TRBD2 on 6 matching bases. The CDR3 runs to 14 residues. Trimming cost V 1 base and J 5 bases, with 11 bases left between them. Germline V CDR1 and CDR2: SGHTA, FQGNSA.

This clone was detected a few times. The rearrangement joins TRBV5-4 to TRBJ2-3; 8 nucleotides match TRBD2. With V trimmed by 7 bases and J by 4 bases, 11 bases remained unmatched. CDR1 SGHNT and CDR2 YYREEE come from the germline V gene (reference sequence). This CDR3 is built from 15 residues. This CDR3 is CASGASGSLSDTQYF. DNA of the CDR3: TGTGCCAGCGGGGCCAGCGGGAGTCTATCAGATACGCAGTATTTT.

The V and J genes are TRBV29-1 and TRBJ1-2; D uncertain. Trimming shortened V by 2 bases and J by 2 bases, and 6 bases separated the two germline ends. Germline CDR1 and CDR2: SQVTM and ANQGSEA. There are 12 residues in the CDR3. In DNA form, the CDR3 reads TGCAGCGTTGAAAGCGGGAACTATGGCTACACCTTC. This codes for CSVESGNYGYTF.

This clone has only a few counts. The gene calls are TRBV5-6 and TRBJ2-2; D unclear. CDR3 length equals 14 residues. Trimming left V 0 bases short and J 6 bases short, with 9 bases between. The germline V gene encodes CDR1 SGHDT and CDR2 YYEEEE. DNA of the CDR3: TGTGCCAGCAGCTTGGGTAACACCCCCGGGGAGCTGTTTTTT. Protein product: CASSLGNTPGELFF.

In its sample, this clone was seen a few times. The chain links TRBV28 to TRBJ1-2; no reliable D call. Germline V CDR1 and CDR2: MDHEN, SYDVKM. The CDR3 has 12 residues. Trimming removed 4 bases from V and 7 bases from J, with 10 bases in between. CDR3 sequence (DNA): TGTGCCAGCAGTTCCCTTTTTAGTGGCTACACCTTC. Translation gives CASSSLFSGYTF.

The chain has TRBV5-1 and TRBJ2-7; 7 positions match TRBD1. Germline trimming cut 0 bases from V and 3 bases from J; bases unmatched to any gene: 6. The CDR3 covers 15 residues. The germline gives CDR1 SGHRS, CDR2 YFSETQ. The CDR3 here is CASSLAPDRDYEQYF. The CDR3 DNA is TGCGCCAGCAGCTTGGCCCCCGACAGGGACTACGAGCAGTACTTC.

This clone appeared a few times. The rearrangement links TRBV5-8 to TRBJ2-3; possibly TRBD1 for D (5 bases). The germline V and J ends were trimmed by 4 bases and 11 bases, with 20 bases remaining between them. Germline V gene sequence: CDR1 SGHTS, CDR2 YDEGEE. This CDR3 is 14 amino acids long. The CDR3 DNA is TGTGCCAGCAGCCAAGGGCCCTCTCCGCAGGGGCAGTATTTT. The encoded protein is CASSQGPSPQGQYF.

This clone was seen more than once but under ten times. The chain is built from TRBV21-1 and TRBJ1-2; the table calls TRBD1, which could not be checked here. TRBV21-1 is an annotated pseudogene. The CDR3 extends over 15 amino acids. The CDR3 DNA follows: TGTGCCAGCAGCAAAGAAGAGCAAGGGGGCTCGGGCTACACCTTC. It translates to CASSKEEQGGSGYTF.

V and J are TRBV29-1 and TRBJ2-1, with D perhaps TRBD2 (6 bases). CDR1 is SQVTM and CDR2 is ANQGSEA in the germline V gene. The CDR3 consists of 14 residues. With 5 bases removed from V and 6 bases from J, the gap between germline ends came to 17 bases. The chain's CDR3 is CSVPTSSLVNEQFF. CDR3 bases: TGCAGCGTTCCAACTAGCTCCCTGGTCAATGAGCAGTTCTTC.

This clone has a handful of counts. The chain links TRBV6-4 to TRBJ1-2; TRBD1 matches 8 bases. Trimming at V came to 7 bases and at J to 8 bases, leaving 9 bases not matched to a gene. CDR3 length: 13 residues. Germline CDR1 MRHNA, CDR2 SNTAGT. The CDR3 is CASKGGQGWGYTF. The CDR3 region has the DNA TGTGCCAGCAAGGGCGGACAGGGATGGGGCTACACCTTC.

V is TRBV15 and J is TRBJ2-7; D uncertain. The V end lost 1 base, the J end lost 2 bases, and 12 bases lay between the germline ends. Germline CDR1 reads LNHNV; CDR2 reads YYDKDF (reference sequence). This CDR3 spans 15 amino acids. The CDR3 nucleotides read TGTGCCACCAGCAGAGTGAACTCCCCCACCTACGAGCAGTACTTC. Protein sequence: CATSRVNSPTYEQYF.

A word on this clone: This sample also contains other DNA sequences that code for the same CDR3. The chain joins TRBV19 to TRBJ1-5; no clear D. CDR3 length equals 12 residues. V gave up 3 bases and J gave up 9 bases, with 9 bases separating them. Germline values: CDR1 LNHDA, CDR2 SQIVND (reference sequence). CDR3 nucleotides: TGTGCCAGTAGTATCCCACTTAGGCCCCAGCATTTT. Amino acid sequence: CASSIPLRPQHF.

This clone has more than one count but fewer than ten. The rearrangement links TRBV28 to TRBJ2-7, with a possible D match to TRBD1 (5 bases). V dropped 5 bases and J dropped 6 bases, with 17 bases sitting between them. CDR3 length equals 14 residues. Germline loops: CDR1 MDHEN, CDR2 SYDVKM. CDR3 protein: CASSPVPGSSEQYF. The CDR3 bases are TGTGCCAGCAGTCCGGTACCAGGGTCGAGCGAGCAGTACTTC.